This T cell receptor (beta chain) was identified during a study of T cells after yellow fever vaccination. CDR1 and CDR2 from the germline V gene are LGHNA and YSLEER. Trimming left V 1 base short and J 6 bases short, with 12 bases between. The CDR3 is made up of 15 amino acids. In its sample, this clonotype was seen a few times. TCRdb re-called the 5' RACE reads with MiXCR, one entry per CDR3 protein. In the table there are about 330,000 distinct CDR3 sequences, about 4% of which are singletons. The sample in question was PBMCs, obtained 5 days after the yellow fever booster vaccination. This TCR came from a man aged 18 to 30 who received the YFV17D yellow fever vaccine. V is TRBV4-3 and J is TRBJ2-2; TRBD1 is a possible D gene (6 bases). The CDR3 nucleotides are TGCGCCAGCAGCCAAGGATGGGGGCGGTCCGGGGAGCTGTTTTTT. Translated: CASSQGWGRSGELFF.